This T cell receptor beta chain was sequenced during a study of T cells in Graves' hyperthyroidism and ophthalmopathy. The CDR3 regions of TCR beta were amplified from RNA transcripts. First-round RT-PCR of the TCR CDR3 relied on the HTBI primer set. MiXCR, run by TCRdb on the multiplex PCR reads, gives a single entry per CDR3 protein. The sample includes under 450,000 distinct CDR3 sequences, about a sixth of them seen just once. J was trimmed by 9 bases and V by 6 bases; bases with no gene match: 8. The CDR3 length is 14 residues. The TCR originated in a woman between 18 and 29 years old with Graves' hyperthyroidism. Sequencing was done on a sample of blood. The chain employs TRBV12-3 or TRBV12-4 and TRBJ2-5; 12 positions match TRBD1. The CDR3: CASSRDRGLEAQYF. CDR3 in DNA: TGTGCCAGCAGCCGGGACAGGGGGCTTGAGGCCCAGTACTTC.